This TCR beta chain is drawn from a study of cytomegalovirus exposure and HLA in healthy donors. Study results and limitations: Reportedly, diagnosis of cytomegalovirus status by the classifier showed high specificity and sensitivity. A few CMV-associated chains proved CMV antigen-specific in vitro.

The CDR3 length is 12 residues. Germline loops: CDR1 LNHNV, CDR2 YYDKDF (reference sequence). 60 Vbeta and 13 Jbeta primers were used in PCR. Method: immunoSEQ multiplex PCR; TCRdb's copy keeps in-frame clones and lacks some. The data hold over 100,000 clones, with 60% to 80% observed a single time. This clone appeared a few times. Its antigen is not identified. This clonotype originated in a man aged 45 to 65 in good health and CMV-seropositive. The chain uses TRBV15 and TRBJ2-5, with TRBD1 as a possible D gene (6 bases). The J call could be wrong; TRBJ2-7 is a better fit for the DNA end. The sample comprised PBMCs. The CDR3 region has the DNA TGTGCCACCAGCCCGGACAGCTACGAGCAGTACTTC. Residues: CATSPDSYEQYF.